The sequence of this T cell receptor (beta chain) was determined in a study of blood T cell repertoires in COVID-19. Study details: The analysed material was cDNA or gDNA that came from T cells, B-cell-depleted T cells, or PBMCs.

The assay was immunoSEQ multiplex PCR, and TCRdb's table has in-frame clones only and misses some. This sample has 120,000 to 150,000 clones, with approximately 90% found just once. The CDR3 consists of 15 residues. The V and J ends lost 5 bases and 1 base, in that order; junction bases with no gene match: 5. The germline V gene has CDR1 SGHVS and CDR2 FNYEAQ. The source material was peripheral blood. The TCR sequence derives from a woman aged 45-65 years with acute or convalescent COVID-19. The chain couples TRBV7-6 to TRBJ2-4; 7 bases align to TRBD1. CDR3 DNA sequence: TGTGCCAGCAGCCTATCGACAGGGGCCAAAAACATTCAGTACTTC. This translates into CASSLSTGAKNIQYF.